This T cell receptor (beta chain) originates from a study of blood T cells in healthy people across ages. Next came a second PCR, run for about 6 to 11 cycles, which used a sample-barcoded 5' primer along with a J-beta primer mix. The yield of each sample was at least 3 million CDR3-containing paired-end reads. TCRdb reprocessed the 5' RACE reads via MiXCR and lists one record per CDR3 protein. The data hold 1.5 million to 2 million distinct CDR3 sequences, with 35% to 50% observed a single time. The amount of total RNA extracted per sample was at least 5 micrograms. This CDR3 contains 14 residues. The ends were cut back, 0 bases at V and 1 base at J, with 6 bases in the middle. Germline-derived CDR1 and CDR2 are SGHRS and YFSETQ. On this clonotype: Its matching antigen is unknown.

General study findings and limits: Diversity estimates drawn from one million T cells were deemed underestimates. Comparison with aged donors showed that long-lived donors had more naive CD4+ cells and higher diversity.

Sequenced input: blood. The clonotype was recovered from a human donor in good health. This rearrangement joins TRBV5-1 to TRBJ2-3; D uncertain. DNA for the CDR3: TGCGCCAGCAGCTTGGTTTCCCGCACAGATACGCAGTATTTT. It codes for CASSLVSRTDTQYF.